The 27 T cell receptor beta chains below were found in one sample sequenced in a study of CXCR3-negative and CXCR3-positive naive CD8 T cells. UMI labels and 5' RACE were used to prepare the TRB cDNA libraries. TCRdb reprocessed the 5' RACE reads and reports one entry per CDR3 protein, with no DNA. This sample's clone table lists about 56,000 distinct CDR3 sequences. The sample consisted of memory CD8+ T cells from blood. These receptors originate from a human donor in good health. Some clones in this sample may be carry-over from other donors' samples.

The chain couples TRBV7-3 to TRBJ2-1; TCRdb indicates TRBD2, and absent DNA this call remains unverified. The CDR3 length is 16 residues. The germline V gene has CDR1 SGHTA and CDR2 FQGTGA. CDR3 sequence: CASSKTGLAFFDEQFF.

The chain joins TRBV7-9 to TRBJ2-1; TCRdb names TRBD1, which stays unverified in the absence of DNA. Germline V gene lookup returns CDR1 SEHNR and CDR2 FQNEAQ (reference sequence). The CDR3 sequence is 16 residues long. The CDR3 region is CASSPAGTVTYNEQFF.

This chain links TRBV9 with TRBJ2-2; the D call of TRBD1 rests on TCRdb alone, since no DNA is present to check it. The CDR3 is 16 amino acids. CDR1 is SGDLS, CDR2 YYNGEE, per germline. The CDR3 sequence: CASSPRDRGLTGELFF.

The CDR3 protein is CAIGATRGLTDTQYF. The rearrangement links TRBV7-9 to TRBJ2-3. There are 15 residues in the CDR3. Germline assignment: CDR1 SEHNR and CDR2 FQNEAQ (reference sequence).

CDR3 protein: CASSPPRGGLSTNEKLFF. This chain uses TRBV7-9 with TRBJ1-4; the D call from TCRdb, TRBD1, cannot be confirmed without DNA. CDR1 and CDR2 from the germline V gene are SEHNR and FQNEAQ (reference sequence). CDR3 length: 18 residues.

CDR3 amino acids: CASSQGTGDNYGYTF. This chain uses TRBV7-9 with TRBJ1-2; TCRdb designates TRBD1, a call that cannot be tested without DNA. Germline loops: CDR1 SEHNR, CDR2 FQNEAQ (reference sequence). The CDR3 runs to 15 residues. The full variable domain, its missing parts supplied by reference TRBV7-9 and TRBJ1-2, is DTGVSQNPRHKITKRGQNVTFRCDPISEHNRLYWYRQTLGQGPEFLTYFQNEAQLEKSRLLSDRFSAERPKGSFSTLEIQRTEQGDSAMYLCASSQGTGDNYGYTFGSGTRLTVV.

The gene calls are TRBV4-2 and TRBJ2-1; lacking DNA, the TRBD2 call made by TCRdb goes unchecked. Germline lookup yields CDR1 LGHNA and CDR2 YNFKEQ. This CDR3 contains 14 residues. CDR3: CASTGLAGDNEQFF.

This chain connects TRBV5-4 to TRBJ2-1; TCRdb picks TRBD2, but there is no DNA to check that call. The germline gives CDR1 SGHNT, CDR2 YYREEE (reference sequence). CDR3 size: 17 residues. The CDR3 region is CASSLWGLAGGRNEQFF.

This rearrangement joins TRBV7-6 to TRBJ2-1; checking the TCRdb D call of TRBD2 is not possible without DNA. The CDR3 is made up of 15 amino acids. Germline CDR1 reads SGHVS; CDR2 reads FNYEAQ. CDR3: CASSSPGLTYNEQFF.

The V call is TRBV27, the J call TRBJ2-2; the TCRdb call, TRBD1, lacks DNA for checking. The germline V gene encodes CDR1 MNHEY and CDR2 SMNVEV (reference sequence). The CDR3 is 17 residues long. CDR3: CASSYLGQGSNTGELFF.

CDR3 loop: CASSLVRGYNEQFF. The rearrangement joins TRBV28 to TRBJ2-1. The CDR3 runs 14 residues. CDR1 and CDR2 (germline): MDHEN, SYDVKM. The complete variable domain, with remaining parts taken from reference TRBV28 and TRBJ2-1, reads DVKVTQSSRYLVKRTGEKVFLECVQDMDHENMFWYRQDPGLGLRLIYFSYDVKMKEKGDIPEGYSVSREKKERFSLILESASTNQTSMYLCASSLVRGYNEQFFGPGTRLTVL.

The chain joins TRBV29-1 to TRBJ2-1. There are 12 residues in the CDR3. Germline loops: CDR1 SQVTM, CDR2 ANQGSEA. The CDR3 is CSVESGYGEQFF.

The chain links TRBV6-5 to TRBJ2-2; TCRdb indicates TRBD1, and absent DNA this call remains unverified. Germline V gene data show CDR1 as MNHEY and CDR2 as SVGAGI. The CDR3 has 16 amino acids. The CDR3 sequence is CASSYSATGNTGELFF.

The rearrangement uses TRBV29-1 and TRBJ1-5. The length of the CDR3 is 12 residues. Per the germline V gene, CDR1 is SQVTM and CDR2 is ANQGSEA. This CDR3 reads CSVSSFNQPQHF.

The chain uses TRBV7-6 and TRBJ2-1; TCRdb's D call of TRBD2 is untestable without DNA. This CDR3 region has 13 residues. Germline values: CDR1 SGHVS, CDR2 FNYEAQ. This CDR3 reads CATSTSGDNEQFF. Filled out from reference TRBV7-6 and TRBJ2-1, the complete variable domain reads GAGVSQSPRYKVTKRGQDVALRCDPISGHVSLYWYRQALGQGPEFLTYFNYEAQQDKSGLPNDRFSAERPEGSISTLTIQRTEQRDSAMYRCATSTSGDNEQFFGPGTRLTVL.

The chain uses TRBV28 and TRBJ2-2. Germline V gene data show CDR1 as MDHEN and CDR2 as SYDVKM. The CDR3 is made up of 15 amino acids. CDR3 in amino acids: CASSSRRLVTGELFF.

This clonotype shows up as medium-sized by frequency. The V and J genes are TRBV20-1 and TRBJ1-1; TCRdb lists TRBD1, though no DNA is available to test this call. The CDR3 covers 12 residues. Germline CDR1 reads DFQATT; CDR2 reads SNEGSKA (reference sequence). The CDR3 spells CSAWTGNTEAFF.

The V gene is TRBV27, the J gene TRBJ2-5; the D call of TRBD1 rests on TCRdb alone, since no DNA is present to check it. The CDR3 has 14 amino acids. Per the germline V gene, CDR1 is MNHEY and CDR2 is SMNVEV (reference sequence). CDR3 sequence: CASSGTGVGETQYF.

The chain couples TRBV29-1 to TRBJ2-5; the TCRdb D gene call, TRBD2, has no DNA to confirm it. Germline assignment: CDR1 SQVTM and CDR2 ANQGSEA. The CDR3 runs 15 residues. The CDR3 is CSILTSGGMVETQYF.

This chain connects TRBV11-2 to TRBJ2-7; TCRdb lists TRBD2, though no DNA is available to test this call. This CDR3 has 16 amino acids. Germline-derived CDR1 and CDR2 are SGHAT and FQNNGV. This chain's CDR3 is CASSLAGTSSSYEQYF.

The genes are TRBV5-6 and TRBJ1-1; without DNA, the TCRdb call of TRBD1 cannot be checked. Germline V gene lookup returns CDR1 SGHDT and CDR2 YYEEEE. The length of the CDR3 is 15 residues. The CDR3 protein is CASSLLGPTNTEAFF.

The chain carries TRBV6-1 and TRBJ2-6; TCRdb's D call of TRBD1 is untestable without DNA. This CDR3 is built from 14 residues. Per germline, CDR1 MNHNS and CDR2 SASEGT. The CDR3 protein is CASSEGVGANVLTF.

The chain uses TRBV28 and TRBJ2-2; TCRdb indicates TRBD1, and absent DNA this call remains unverified. This CDR3 comprises 15 residues. In germline, CDR1 is MDHEN, CDR2 SYDVKM. The CDR3 reads CASGPRTGWAGELFF.

The chain recombines TRBV28 with TRBJ2-3; TCRdb returns TRBD1, unconfirmable since there is no DNA. Looked up from germline, CDR1 is MDHEN and CDR2 is SYDVKM. The CDR3 runs to 18 residues. CDR3 in amino acids: CASSLGTRVRADLDTQYF.

V and J are TRBV7-9 and TRBJ2-4; lacking DNA, the TRBD2 call made by TCRdb goes unchecked. The CDR3 runs 16 residues. Germline lookup yields CDR1 SEHNR and CDR2 FQNEAQ (reference sequence). The CDR3 loop is CASSPTRALAKNIQYF.

V gene TRBV6-5 combines with J gene TRBJ1-5; there is no DNA to check the TCRdb D call of TRBD1. The CDR3 contains 14 residues. The germline gives CDR1 MNHEY, CDR2 SVGAGI. The CDR3 here is CASSDRGDWQPQHF.

The V call is TRBV6-1, the J call TRBJ1-1; TCRdb indicates TRBD1, and absent DNA this call remains unverified. The germline V gene has CDR1 MNHNS and CDR2 SASEGT. The CDR3 contains 16 residues. CDR3 in amino acids: CASSERAGAGNTEAFF.